This TCR beta chain was retrieved from a study of neurological immune-mediated disorders. The study, taken as a whole, reports: The most TCR clonal expansion was seen in HTLV-1-associated myelopathy, and the least was seen in multiple sclerosis, which fell below healthy controls.

The authors produced cDNA by 5'RACE using 10-nucleotide random UMIs. TCRdb re-analysed the 5' RACE reads in MiXCR, keeping a single row per CDR3 protein. The sample yields about 41,000 distinct CDR3 sequences, 10% to 15% seen once. Germline loops: CDR1 LGHDT, CDR2 YNNKEL (reference sequence). V dropped 4 bases and J dropped 3; count of bases not matched to a gene: 10. This CDR3 is built from 17 residues. This clonotype was found many times. Its specificity is not known. PBMCs stored at -80 C, numbering 2 million, were the origin of the unsorted libraries. V and J are TRBV3-1 and TRBJ2-5, with 11 bases lining up with TRBD2. This clonotype was obtained from a female donor in good health. Sequences were obtained from PBMCs. CDR3 bases: TGTGCCAGCAGCCGCCGAATTAGCGGGGGGGCTAAAGAGACCCAGTACTTC. Translation: CASSRRISGGAKETQYF.